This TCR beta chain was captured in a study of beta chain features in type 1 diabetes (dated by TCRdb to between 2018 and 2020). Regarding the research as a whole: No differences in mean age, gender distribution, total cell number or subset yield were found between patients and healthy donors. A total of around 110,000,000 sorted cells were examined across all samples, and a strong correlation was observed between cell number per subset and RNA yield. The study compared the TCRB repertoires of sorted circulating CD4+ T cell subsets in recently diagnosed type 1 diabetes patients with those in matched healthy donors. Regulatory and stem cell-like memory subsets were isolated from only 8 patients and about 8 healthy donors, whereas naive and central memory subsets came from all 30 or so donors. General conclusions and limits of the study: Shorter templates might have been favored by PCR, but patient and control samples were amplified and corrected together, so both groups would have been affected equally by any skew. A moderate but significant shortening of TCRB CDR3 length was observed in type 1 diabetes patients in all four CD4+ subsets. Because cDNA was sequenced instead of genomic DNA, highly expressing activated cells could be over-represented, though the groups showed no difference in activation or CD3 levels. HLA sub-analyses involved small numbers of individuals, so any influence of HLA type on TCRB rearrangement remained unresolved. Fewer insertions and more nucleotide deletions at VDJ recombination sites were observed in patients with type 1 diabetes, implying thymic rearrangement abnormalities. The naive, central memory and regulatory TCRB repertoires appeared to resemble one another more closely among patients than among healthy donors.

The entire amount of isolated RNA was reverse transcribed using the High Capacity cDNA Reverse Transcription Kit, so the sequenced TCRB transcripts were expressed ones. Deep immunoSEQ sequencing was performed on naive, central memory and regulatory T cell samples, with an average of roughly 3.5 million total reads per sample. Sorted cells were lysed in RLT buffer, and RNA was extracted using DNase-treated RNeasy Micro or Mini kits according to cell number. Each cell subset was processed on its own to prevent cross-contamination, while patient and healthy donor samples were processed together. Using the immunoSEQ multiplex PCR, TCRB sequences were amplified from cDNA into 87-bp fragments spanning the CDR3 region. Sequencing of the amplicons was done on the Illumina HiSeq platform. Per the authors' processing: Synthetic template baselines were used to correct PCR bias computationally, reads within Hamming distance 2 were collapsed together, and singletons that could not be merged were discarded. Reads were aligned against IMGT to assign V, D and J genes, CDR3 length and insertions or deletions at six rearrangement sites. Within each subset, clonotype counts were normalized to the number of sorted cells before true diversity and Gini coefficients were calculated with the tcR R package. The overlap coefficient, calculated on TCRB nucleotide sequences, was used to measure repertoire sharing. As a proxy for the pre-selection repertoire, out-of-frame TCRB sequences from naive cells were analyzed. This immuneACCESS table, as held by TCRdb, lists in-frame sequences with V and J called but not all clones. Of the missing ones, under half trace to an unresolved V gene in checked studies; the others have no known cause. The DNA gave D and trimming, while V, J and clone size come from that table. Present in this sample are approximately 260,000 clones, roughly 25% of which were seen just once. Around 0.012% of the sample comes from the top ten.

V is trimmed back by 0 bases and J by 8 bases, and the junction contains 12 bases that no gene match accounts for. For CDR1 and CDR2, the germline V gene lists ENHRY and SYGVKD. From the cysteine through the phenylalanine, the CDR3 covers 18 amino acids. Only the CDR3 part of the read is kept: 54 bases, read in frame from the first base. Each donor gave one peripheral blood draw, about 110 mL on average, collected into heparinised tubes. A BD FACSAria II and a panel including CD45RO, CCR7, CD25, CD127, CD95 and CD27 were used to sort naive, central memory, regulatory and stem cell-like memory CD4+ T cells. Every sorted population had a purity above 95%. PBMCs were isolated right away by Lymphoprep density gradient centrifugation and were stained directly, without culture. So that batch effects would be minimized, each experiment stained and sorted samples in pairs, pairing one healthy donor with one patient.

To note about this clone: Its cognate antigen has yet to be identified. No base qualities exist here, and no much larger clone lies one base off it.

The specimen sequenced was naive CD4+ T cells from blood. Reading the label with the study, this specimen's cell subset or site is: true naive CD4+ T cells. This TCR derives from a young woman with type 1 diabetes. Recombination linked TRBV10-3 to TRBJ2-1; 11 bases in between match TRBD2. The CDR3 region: CAISESALTSGREDEQFF. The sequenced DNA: TGTGCCATCAGTGAGTCGGCCCTAACTAGCGGGAGAGAGGATGAGCAGTTCTTC.